One sample yielded the 3 T cell receptor beta chains listed below, sequenced in a study of long-term antiretroviral therapy in people with HIV. Sequencing relied on immunoSEQ assay v3.0, run at survey level. Sequencing used immunoSEQ multiplex PCR; TCRdb keeps in-frame clones, though not all of them. The sample records 20,000 or so clones, about three quarters being singletons. The material sequenced was unsorted PBMCs, taken 2.9 years after starting antiretroviral therapy. The receptor set was obtained from a woman in her twenties or thirties with HIV.

A few counts support this clone. The chain carries TRBV11-2 and TRBJ1-2; D perhaps matches TRBD1 (6 bases). The length of the CDR3 is 14 residues. CDR1 is SGHAT and CDR2 is FQNNGV in the germline V gene. The germline V and J ends were trimmed by 0 bases and 5 bases, with 10 bases remaining between them. CDR3 nucleotides: TGTGCCAGCAGCTTAGAGCCCACAGGGTATGGCTACACCTTC. Its translation is CASSLEPTGYGYTF.

The chain combines TRBV5-6 with TRBJ2-1; D gene unclear. Trimming took 0 bases from V and 5 from J, leaving 9 bases between them. Per germline, CDR1 SGHDT and CDR2 YYEEEE. The CDR3 is 14 residues long. CDR3 sequence: CASSLEILDNEQFF. The CDR3 nucleotides are TGTGCCAGCAGCTTGGAGATACTGGACAATGAGCAGTTCTTC.

The chain recombines TRBV5-1 with TRBJ2-2; D uncertain. Germline values: CDR1 SGHRS, CDR2 YFSETQ. There are 14 residues in the CDR3. V lost 0 bases and J lost 4, with 7 bases in between. The CDR3 DNA sequence: TGCGCCAGCAGCTTGGCCCGAGGCACCGGGGAGCTGTTTTTT. It yields the protein CASSLARGTGELFF.